What follows are 19 T cell receptor beta chains derived from one specimen sequenced in a study of blood T cell repertoires in COVID-19 (dated by TCRdb to 2018 to 2021). The library was prepared using the immunoSEQ multiplex PCR assay. The source is immuneACCESS, and TCRdb retained only in-frame sequences with V and J called. Part of the clones is not carried over; for the studies checked, unresolved V genes explain less than half of this, and the remainder is unexplained. Recorded for this sample are 140,000 to 150,000 clones; roughly 90% of them occurred a single time. The ten largest make up approximately 1.3% of the sample. What was sequenced was PBMCs or T cells enriched from blood (not recorded which). These receptors came from a woman in her twenties or thirties with acute COVID-19.

The chain has TRBV5-4 and TRBJ1-1, with D maybe TRBD1 (6 bases). The germline V gene has CDR1 SGHNT and CDR2 YYREEE (reference sequence). V shed 2 bases and J shed 0 bases, with 11 bases lying between them. CDR3 length: 15 amino acids. This CDR3 is CASSFPGDMNTEAFF. The CDR3 nucleotides read TGTGCCAGCAGCTTTCCAGGGGATATGAACACTGAAGCTTTCTTT. The variable domain in full, completed from reference TRBV5-4 and TRBJ1-1, reads ETGVTQSPTHLIKTRGQQVTLRCSSQSGHNTVSWYQQALGQGPQFIFQYYREEENGRGNFPPRFSGLQFPNYSSELNVNALELDDSALYLCASSFPGDMNTEAFFGQGTRLTVV.

The chain uses TRBV19 and TRBJ2-7; tentatively, D is TRBD2 (6 bases). The CDR3 is 17 residues long. V was cut by 4 bases and J by 2 bases, with 21 bases left in between. Germline assignment: CDR1 LNHDA and CDR2 SQIVND (reference sequence). The CDR3 here is CASSKRFGGPSPYEQYF. In DNA form, the CDR3 reads TGTGCCAGTAGTAAGCGGTTCGGAGGGCCGAGTCCCTACGAGCAGTACTTC.

This clone was found once. This sequence joins TRBV4-3 and TRBJ2-3; D possibly corresponds to TRBD2 (6 bases). V lost 6 bases and J 2 bases, leaving 21 bases between the germline ends. The CDR3 is 17 amino acids. Looked up from germline, CDR1 is LGHNA and CDR2 is YSLEER. Here the CDR3 DNA reads TGCGCCAGCAGTCCGGGACTTCTGGGTCCAGACACAGATACGCAGTATTTT. Its translation is CASSPGLLGPDTDTQYF.

The gene calls are TRBV7-2 and TRBJ1-5, with D possibly TRBD1 on 5 matching bases. CDR3 size: 15 residues. Trimming took 3 bases from V and 5 from J, leaving 14 bases between them. CDR1 is SGHTA and CDR2 is FQGNSA in the germline V gene. The DNA for the CDR3 is TGTGCCAGCAGCTTTCGGCCGGGGGGGTATCAGCCCCAGCATTTT. Protein product: CASSFRPGGYQPQHF.

V and J are TRBV18 and TRBJ1-3; TRBD1 aligns across 8 bases. There are 15 residues in the CDR3. Per germline, CDR1 KGHSH and CDR2 LQKENI. The V segment lost 2 bases and the J segment 6 bases; nucleotides outside the gene matches: 6. CDR3 sequence reads: CASSPNPGGENTIYF. The CDR3 DNA follows: TGTGCCAGCTCACCAAATCCAGGGGGCGAAAACACCATATATTTT.

The chain combines TRBV5-1 with TRBJ1-5; D is possibly TRBD1 (5 bases). From germline, CDR1 is SGHRS and CDR2 YFSETQ. V was shortened by 2 bases and J by 6 bases, with 9 bases between the two germline ends. This CDR3 has 13 residues. The chain's CDR3 is CASSFGGSQPQHF. The CDR3 coding sequence is TGCGCCAGCAGCTTTGGGGGGTCTCAGCCCCAGCATTTT. The entire variable domain, with the rest obtained from reference TRBV5-1 and TRBJ1-5, is as follows: KAGVTQTPRYLIKTRGQQVTLSCSPISGHRSVSWYQQTPGQGLQFLFEYFSETQRNKGNFPGRFSGRQFSNSRSEMNVSTLELGDSALYLCASSFGGSQPQHFGDGTRLSIL.

V and J are TRBV11-2 and TRBJ2-3; 11 bases match TRBD2. Looked up from germline, CDR1 is SGHAT and CDR2 is FQNNGV. The ends lost 0 bases at V and 2 bases at J; junction bases unmatched: 7. CDR3 length: 18 residues. Here the CDR3 DNA reads TGTGCCAGCAGCTTAGAAGTGGGTAGCGGGAGGGCCACAGATACGCAGTATTTT. It specifies CASSLEVGSGRATDTQYF.

The chain is built from TRBV28 and TRBJ2-7; 8 positions agree with TRBD1. Trimming removed 4 bases from V and 3 bases from J; junction bases left unmatched: 8. The CDR3 has 15 amino acids. Germline CDR1 and CDR2: MDHEN and SYDVKM. CDR3 nucleotide sequence: TGTGCCAGCAGTTCCGCCCAGGGGGCCCTCTACGAGCAGTACTTC. It is translated as CASSSAQGALYEQYF.

The J gene is TRBJ1-4, the V gene TRBV3-1 (or the pseudogene TRBV3-2); 9 bases line up with TRBD1. The CDR3 is made up of 15 amino acids. CDR1 LGHDT and CDR2 YNNKEL come from the germline V gene (reference sequence). Trimming took 3 bases from V and 2 from J; bases not matched to a gene: 1. The DNA for the CDR3 is TGTGCCAGCAGCCATGGGACAGGGACTAATGAAAAACTGTTTTTT. Protein product: CASSHGTGTNEKLFF.

The V and J genes are TRBV2 and TRBJ1-5, with TRBD1 as a possible D gene (6 bases). This CDR3 contains 14 residues. Germline CDR1 SNHLY, CDR2 FYNNEI. V lost 6 bases and J lost 7, with 16 bases in between. Written as DNA, the CDR3 is TGTGCCAGCAGCCCCACAGCAGGGGACCAGCCCCAGCATTTT. The encoded protein is CASSPTAGDQPQHF. The variable domain in full, with the rest retrieved from reference TRBV2 and TRBJ1-5, is EPEVTQTPSHQVTQMGQEVILRCVPISNHLYFYWYRQILGQKVEFLVSFYNNEISEKSEIFDDQFSVERPDGSNFTLKIRSTKLEDSAMYFCASSPTAGDQPQHFGDGTRLSIL.

A note on this clone: One end of the junction does not line up with germline, which may come from a read error. The chain carries TRBV11-2 and TRBJ2-5, with a possible D match to TRBD2 (6 bases). The CDR3 spans 13 residues. Germline loops: CDR1 SGHAT, CDR2 FQNNGV. Here the CDR3 reads CASSLGEVESQYF. The CDR3 nucleotides read TGTGCCAGCAGCCTTGGGGAGGTAGAGAGCCAGTACTTC.

This chain connects TRBV6-5 to TRBJ1-3, with 8 bases lining up with TRBD1. The CDR3 runs 16 residues. Per germline, CDR1 MNHEY and CDR2 SVGAGI. Germline trimming cut 4 bases from V and 1 base from J; bases unmatched to any gene: 6. The CDR3 region is CASSSLDRASGNTIYF. CDR3 nucleotide sequence: TGTGCCAGCAGTTCTTTGGACAGGGCGTCTGGAAACACCATATATTTT.

The rearrangement links TRBV4-1 to TRBJ2-2; tentative D call: TRBD2 (5 bases). Germline CDR1 and CDR2: MGHRA and YSYEKL. V was clipped by 0 bases and J by 7 bases, with 21 bases between them. This CDR3 has 18 amino acids. The CDR3 coding sequence is TGCGCCAGCAGCCAAGACAGCGCGCTAGTTAGGAGCGGCGGGGAGCTGTTTTTT. The encoded protein is CASSQDSALVRSGGELFF.

The chain uses TRBV19 and TRBJ2-1; 7 bases map to TRBD2. The J segment lost 7 bases and the V segment lost 7 bases, leaving 13 bases of the junction unmatched. In germline, CDR1 is LNHDA, CDR2 SQIVND (reference sequence). The CDR3 covers 15 residues. The CDR3 DNA reads TGTGCCAGTACCAGTCCGGGCGGGAGAGGGAATGAGCAGTTCTTC. Its translation: CASTSPGGRGNEQFF.

J is TRBJ2-7 and V is TRBV20-1; 7 nucleotides match TRBD2. Germline CDR1 is DFQATT and CDR2 is SNEGSKA (reference sequence). CDR3 length equals 13 residues. V was pared by 3 bases and J by 4 bases, with 6 bases of the junction left unmatched. The CDR3 sequence: CSASGLAEYEQYF. The CDR3, as DNA: TGCAGTGCTAGTGGGCTAGCGGAGTACGAGCAGTACTTC.

V gene TRBV3-1 (or the pseudogene TRBV3-2) combines with J gene TRBJ2-7; the D gene is possibly TRBD2 (6 bases). Trimming shortened V by 4 bases and J by 3 bases, and 19 bases separated the two germline ends. The CDR3 spans 16 residues. Germline V lookup: CDR1 LGHDT, CDR2 YNNKEL (reference sequence). The CDR3 loop reads CASSRPRGSGGYEQYF. The CDR3 DNA reads as TGTGCCAGCAGCCGCCCTAGAGGTAGCGGAGGCTACGAGCAGTACTTC.

The chain is built from TRBV19 and TRBJ2-5, with no clear D. Looked up from germline, CDR1 is LNHDA and CDR2 is SQIVND (reference sequence). V shed 6 bases and J shed 5 bases, with 10 bases lying between them. This CDR3 is 12 amino acids long. The CDR3 loop is CASSANGETQYF. The DNA for the CDR3 is TGTGCCAGTAGCGCAAACGGGGAGACCCAGTACTTC. The full variable domain, rest sourced from reference TRBV19 and TRBJ2-5, is DGGITQSPKYLFRKEGQNVTLSCEQNLNHDAMYWYRQDPGQGLRLIYYSQIVNDFQKGDIAEGYSVSREKKESFPLTVTSAQKNPTAFYLCASSANGETQYFGPGTRLLVL.

The CDR3 sequence: CATSDSSHIKGEQFF. For the CDR3, the DNA is TGTGCCACCAGTGATTCTAGCCACATTAAGGGTGAGCAGTTCTTC. This sequence joins TRBV24-1 and TRBJ2-1; D possibly corresponds to TRBD2 (5 bases). The CDR3 is 15 residues long. Trimming left V 2 bases short and J 9 bases short, with 16 bases between. Germline assignment: CDR1 KGHDR and CDR2 SFDVKD.

The chain carries TRBV7-2 and TRBJ2-4; maybe TRBD2 (6 bases). CDR1 and CDR2 from the germline V gene are SGHTA and FQGNSA. The CDR3 has 16 amino acids. Trimming removed 5 bases from V and 0 bases from J, with 14 bases in between. CDR3 sequence reads: CASSRSGNLAKNIQYF. DNA of the CDR3: TGTGCCAGCAGCCGTAGCGGTAACTTAGCCAAAAACATTCAGTACTTC.